This T cell receptor beta chain appears in the sequencing data of a study of blood T cells in healthy people across ages. The study's findings and limits: Roughly linear age-related decline in beta diversity appeared, significant by age approximately 43. TCR beta diversity correlated strongly with naive T cell percentage.

The V gene end was trimmed by 7 bases and the J gene end by 7 bases; junction bases not matched to a gene: 5. CDR3 length equals 11 residues. Per the germline V gene, CDR1 is SQVTM and CDR2 is ANQGSEA. Each donor supplied ten milliliters of peripheral blood. Concerning this clonotype itself: Its specificity is unknown.

It was with a sample-barcoded 5' primer and a J-beta primer mix that a second PCR of roughly 7 to 12 cycles was run. Every cDNA molecule bore a tag from a template-switch adaptor containing 12 random nucleotides. MiXCR was run by TCRdb on the 5' RACE reads, yielding one entry per CDR3 protein. In the table there are about 770,000 distinct CDR3 sequences, more than 40% of which are singletons. The chain uses TRBV29-1 and TRBJ1-2; 8 nucleotides agree with TRBD1. Input material: blood. This clonotype was sampled from a man between 60 and 75 years old in good health. CDR3 DNA sequence: TGCAGCGCCCAGGGGGCGGGTGGCTACACCTTC. Translating gives CSAQGAGGYTF.